A single T cell receptor beta chain is shown here with its context. This sample stems from a study of T-cell reconstitution after alpha-beta-depleted transplantation in children. The CDR3 spans 13 residues. V was clipped by 6 bases and J by 2 bases, with 8 bases between them. The germline V gene encodes CDR1 LNHNV and CDR2 YYDKDF (reference sequence). Construction of the TCRbeta library involved unique molecular identifiers. From the PCR reads, TCRdb called clonotypes with MiXCR, one entry per CDR3 protein. The sample yields some 390,000 distinct CDR3 sequences, roughly 20% seen once. The sequences come from PBMCs from the stem cell graft donor, collected from the stem cell graft. The V call is TRBV15, the J call TRBJ1-5; D is ambiguous. The TCR was taken from a human donor who donated a stem cell graft to a child with acute myeloid leukemia. The CDR3 loop reads CATSPRGNQPQHF. For the CDR3, the DNA is TGTGCCACCAGTCCAAGGGGCAATCAGCCCCAGCATTTT.